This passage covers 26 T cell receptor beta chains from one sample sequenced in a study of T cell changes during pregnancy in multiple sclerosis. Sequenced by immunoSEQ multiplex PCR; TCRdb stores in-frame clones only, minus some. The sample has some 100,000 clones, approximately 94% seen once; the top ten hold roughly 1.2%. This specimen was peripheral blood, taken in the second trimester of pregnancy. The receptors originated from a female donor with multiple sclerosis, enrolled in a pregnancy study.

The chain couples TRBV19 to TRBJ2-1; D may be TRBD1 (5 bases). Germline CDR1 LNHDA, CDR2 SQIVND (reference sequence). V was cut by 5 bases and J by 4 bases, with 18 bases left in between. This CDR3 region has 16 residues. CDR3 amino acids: CASSVRPRAYYNEQFF. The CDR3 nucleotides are TGTGCCAGTAGTGTCCGTCCCAGGGCCTATTACAATGAGCAGTTCTTC.

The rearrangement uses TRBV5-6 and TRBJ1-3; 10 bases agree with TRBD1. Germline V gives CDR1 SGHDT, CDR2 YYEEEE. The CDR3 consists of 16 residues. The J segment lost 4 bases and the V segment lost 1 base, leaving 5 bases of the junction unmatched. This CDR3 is CASSLPGQGLGNTIYF. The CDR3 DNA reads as TGTGCCAGCAGCTTGCCGGGACAGGGGTTAGGAAACACCATATATTTT.

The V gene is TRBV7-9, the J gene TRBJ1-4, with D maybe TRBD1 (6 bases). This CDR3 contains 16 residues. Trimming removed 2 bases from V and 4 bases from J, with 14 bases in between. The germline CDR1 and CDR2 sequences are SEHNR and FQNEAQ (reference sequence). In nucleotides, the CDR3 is TGTGCCAGCAGCTTAAGACCGACAGGAAATAATGAAAAACTGTTTTTT. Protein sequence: CASSLRPTGNNEKLFF.

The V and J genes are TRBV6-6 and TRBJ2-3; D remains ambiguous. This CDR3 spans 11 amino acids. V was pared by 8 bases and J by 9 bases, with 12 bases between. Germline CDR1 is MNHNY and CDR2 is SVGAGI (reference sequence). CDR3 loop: CASLLGATQYF. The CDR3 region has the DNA TGTGCCAGCCTTTTGGGCGCAACGCAGTATTTT.

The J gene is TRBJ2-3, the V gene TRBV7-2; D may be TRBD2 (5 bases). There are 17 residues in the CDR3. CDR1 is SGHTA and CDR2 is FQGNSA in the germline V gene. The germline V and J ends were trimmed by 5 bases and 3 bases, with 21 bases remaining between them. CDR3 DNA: TGTGCCAGCAGCGTCACTGGGAGAATTTTGGGAACAGATACGCAGTATTTT. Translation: CASSVTGRILGTDTQYF.

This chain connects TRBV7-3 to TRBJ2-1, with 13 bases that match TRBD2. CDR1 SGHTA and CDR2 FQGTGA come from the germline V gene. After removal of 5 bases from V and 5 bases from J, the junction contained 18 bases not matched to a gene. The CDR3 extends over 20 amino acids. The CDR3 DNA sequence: TGTGCCAGCAGCCTAATCAGGGGGACTAGCGGGACTCTCTTAAACAATGAGCAGTTCTTC. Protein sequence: CASSLIRGTSGTLLNNEQFF.

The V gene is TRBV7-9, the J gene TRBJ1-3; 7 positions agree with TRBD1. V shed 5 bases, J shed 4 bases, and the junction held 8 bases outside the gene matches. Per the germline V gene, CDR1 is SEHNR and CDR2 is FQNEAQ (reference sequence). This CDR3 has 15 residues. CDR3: CASSATGVTGNTIYF. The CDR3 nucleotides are TGTGCCAGCAGCGCAACAGGGGTCACAGGAAACACCATATATTTT.

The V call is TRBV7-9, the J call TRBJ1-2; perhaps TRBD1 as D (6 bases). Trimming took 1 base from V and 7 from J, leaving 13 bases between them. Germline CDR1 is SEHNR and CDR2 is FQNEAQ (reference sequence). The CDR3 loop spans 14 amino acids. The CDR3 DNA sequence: TGTGCCAGCAGCTTAGTGAGACAGGCGGGTGGCTACACCTTC. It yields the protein CASSLVRQAGGYTF.

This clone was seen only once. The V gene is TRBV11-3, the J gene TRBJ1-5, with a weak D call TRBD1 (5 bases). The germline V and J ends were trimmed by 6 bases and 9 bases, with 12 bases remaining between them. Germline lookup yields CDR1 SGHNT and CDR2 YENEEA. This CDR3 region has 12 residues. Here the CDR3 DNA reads TGTGCCAGCAGGACCTTGGGGCCGCCCCAGCATTTT. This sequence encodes CASRTLGPPQHF. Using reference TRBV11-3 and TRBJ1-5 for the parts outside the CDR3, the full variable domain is EAGVVQSPRYKIIEKKQPVAFWCNPISGHNTLYWYLQNLGQGPELLIRYENEEAVDDSQLPKDRFSAERLKGVDSTLKIQPAELGDSAVYLCASRTLGPPQHFGDGTRLSIL.

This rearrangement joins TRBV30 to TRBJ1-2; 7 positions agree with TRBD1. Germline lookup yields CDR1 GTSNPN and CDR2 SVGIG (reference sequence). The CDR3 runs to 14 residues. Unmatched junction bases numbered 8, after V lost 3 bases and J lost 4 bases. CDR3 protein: CAWSNKGGGYGYTF. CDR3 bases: TGTGCCTGGAGCAATAAAGGGGGCGGCTATGGCTACACCTTC.

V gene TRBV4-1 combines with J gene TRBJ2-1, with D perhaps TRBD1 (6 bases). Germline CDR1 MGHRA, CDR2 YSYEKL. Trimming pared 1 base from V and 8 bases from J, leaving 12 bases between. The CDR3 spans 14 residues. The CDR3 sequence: CASSQGLGGDEQFF. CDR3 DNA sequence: TGCGCCAGCAGCCAAGGATTAGGGGGTGATGAGCAGTTCTTC.

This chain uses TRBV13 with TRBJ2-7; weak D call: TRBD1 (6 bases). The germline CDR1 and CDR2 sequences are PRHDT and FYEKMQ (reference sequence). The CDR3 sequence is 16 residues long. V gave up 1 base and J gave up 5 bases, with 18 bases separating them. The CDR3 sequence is CASSLVGAGAGDEQYF. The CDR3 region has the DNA TGTGCCAGCAGCTTAGTGGGGGCAGGGGCCGGGGACGAGCAGTACTTC.

DNA of the CDR3: TGCGCCAGCAGACCCCACTCGACTAGCGGGAGGTTGGCATACAATGAGCAGTTCTTC. Protein sequence: CASRPHSTSGRLAYNEQFF. V is TRBV5-1 and J is TRBJ2-1; 13 positions match TRBD2. The CDR3 loop spans 19 amino acids. From germline, CDR1 is SGHRS and CDR2 YFSETQ. The J segment lost 4 bases and the V segment lost 5 bases, leaving 15 bases of the junction unmatched.

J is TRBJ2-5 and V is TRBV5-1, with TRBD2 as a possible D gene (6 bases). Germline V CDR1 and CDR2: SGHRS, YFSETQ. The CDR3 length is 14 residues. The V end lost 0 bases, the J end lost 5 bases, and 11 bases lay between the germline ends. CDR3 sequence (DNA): TGCGCCAGCAGCTTGGCCCTAGGGAGGGAGACCCAGTACTTC. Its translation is CASSLALGRETQYF.

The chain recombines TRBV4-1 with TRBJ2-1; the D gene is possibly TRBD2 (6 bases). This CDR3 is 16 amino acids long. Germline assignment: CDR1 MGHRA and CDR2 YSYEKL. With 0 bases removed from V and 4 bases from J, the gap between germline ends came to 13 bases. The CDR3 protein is CASSQDSLALYNEQFF. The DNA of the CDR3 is TGCGCCAGCAGCCAAGATTCCCTAGCGCTGTACAATGAGCAGTTCTTC.

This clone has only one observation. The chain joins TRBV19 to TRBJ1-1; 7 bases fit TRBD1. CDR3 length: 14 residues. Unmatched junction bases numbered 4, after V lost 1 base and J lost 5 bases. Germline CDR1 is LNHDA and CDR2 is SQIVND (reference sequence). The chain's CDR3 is CASSIAKGATEAFF. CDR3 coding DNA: TGTGCCAGTAGTATAGCGAAGGGGGCGACTGAAGCTTTCTTT. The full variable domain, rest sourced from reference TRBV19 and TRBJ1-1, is DGGITQSPKYLFRKEGQNVTLSCEQNLNHDAMYWYRQDPGQGLRLIYYSQIVNDFQKGDIAEGYSVSREKKESFPLTVTSAQKNPTAFYLCASSIAKGATEAFFGQGTRLTVV.

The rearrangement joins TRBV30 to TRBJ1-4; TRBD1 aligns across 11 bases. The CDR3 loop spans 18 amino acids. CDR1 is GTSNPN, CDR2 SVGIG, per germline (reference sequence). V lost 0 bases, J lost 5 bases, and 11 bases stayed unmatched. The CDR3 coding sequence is TGTGCCTGGAGTGTACTTTTGGGGACAGGGGGTGGAAATGAAAAACTGTTTTTT. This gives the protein CAWSVLLGTGGGNEKLFF.

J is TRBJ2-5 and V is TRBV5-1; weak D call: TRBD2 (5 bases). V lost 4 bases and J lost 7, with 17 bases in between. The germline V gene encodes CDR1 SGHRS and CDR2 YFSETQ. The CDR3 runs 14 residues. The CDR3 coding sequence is TGCGCCAGCAGCCCCCCGGACCCTCGGGGGACCCAGTACTTC. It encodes CASSPPDPRGTQYF.

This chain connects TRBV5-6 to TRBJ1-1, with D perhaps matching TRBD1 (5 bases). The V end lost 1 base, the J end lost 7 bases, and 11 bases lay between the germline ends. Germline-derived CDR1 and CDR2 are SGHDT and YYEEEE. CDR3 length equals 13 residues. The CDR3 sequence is CASSLNFGGEAFF. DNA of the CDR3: TGTGCCAGCAGCTTGAATTTCGGGGGTGAAGCTTTCTTT.

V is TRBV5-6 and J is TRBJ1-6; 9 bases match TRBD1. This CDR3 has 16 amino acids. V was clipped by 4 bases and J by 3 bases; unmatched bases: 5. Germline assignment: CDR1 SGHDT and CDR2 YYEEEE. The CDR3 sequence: CASSGTGNIYNSPLHF. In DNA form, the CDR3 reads TGTGCCAGCAGCGGGACAGGGAACATCTATAATTCACCCCTCCACTTT. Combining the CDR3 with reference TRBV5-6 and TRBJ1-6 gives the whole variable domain DAGVTQSPTHLIKTRGQQVTLRCSPKSGHDTVSWYQQALGQGPQFIFQYYEEEERQRGNFPDRFSGHQFPNYSSELNVNALLLGDSALYLCASSGTGNIYNSPLHFGNGTRLTVT.

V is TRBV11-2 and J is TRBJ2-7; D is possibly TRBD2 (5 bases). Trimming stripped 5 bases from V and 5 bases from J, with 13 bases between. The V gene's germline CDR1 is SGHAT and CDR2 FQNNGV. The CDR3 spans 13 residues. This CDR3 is CASSVPGSNEQYF. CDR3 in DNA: TGTGCCAGCAGCGTCCCGGGGTCAAACGAGCAGTACTTC.

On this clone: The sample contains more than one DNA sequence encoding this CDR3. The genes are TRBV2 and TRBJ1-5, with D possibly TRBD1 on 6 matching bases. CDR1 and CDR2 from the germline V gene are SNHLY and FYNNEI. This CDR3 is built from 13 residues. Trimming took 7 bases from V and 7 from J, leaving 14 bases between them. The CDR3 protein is CASIGGLNQPQHF. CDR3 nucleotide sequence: TGTGCCAGCATTGGGGGCCTCAACCAGCCCCAGCATTTT.

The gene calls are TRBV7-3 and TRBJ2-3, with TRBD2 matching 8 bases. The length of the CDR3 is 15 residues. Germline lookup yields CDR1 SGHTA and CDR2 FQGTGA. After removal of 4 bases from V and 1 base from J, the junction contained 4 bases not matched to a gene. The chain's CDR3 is CASSWSGGGTDTQYF. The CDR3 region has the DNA TGTGCCAGCAGCTGGAGCGGGGGAGGCACAGATACGCAGTATTTT.

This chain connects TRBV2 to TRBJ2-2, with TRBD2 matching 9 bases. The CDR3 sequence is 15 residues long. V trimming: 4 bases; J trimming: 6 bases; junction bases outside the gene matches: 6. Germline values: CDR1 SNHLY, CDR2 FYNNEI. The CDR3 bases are TGTGCCAGCAGTGCAAAGCGGGGGGCTGCCGGGGAGCTGTTTTTT. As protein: CASSAKRGAAGELFF.

CDR3 loop: CASRTTTGEKAFSGNTIYF. CDR3 DNA sequence: TGTGCCAGCAGGACTACGACAGGGGAAAAAGCTTTCTCTGGAAACACCATATATTTT. The gene calls are TRBV2 and TRBJ1-3; 8 bases fit TRBD1. Germline CDR1 SNHLY, CDR2 FYNNEI. V was clipped by 6 bases and J by 0 bases; unmatched bases: 16. The CDR3 sequence is 19 residues long.

CDR3 loop: CASSPRTVQETQYF. The DNA of the CDR3 is TGTGCCAGCAGCCCCAGGACAGTCCAAGAGACCCAGTACTTC. This chain links TRBV7-9 with TRBJ2-5; tentatively, D is TRBD1 (6 bases). V was pared by 5 bases and J by 1 base, with 11 bases between. Germline-derived CDR1 and CDR2 are SEHNR and FQNEAQ (reference sequence). The CDR3 extends over 14 amino acids. The full variable domain, its missing parts supplied by reference TRBV7-9 and TRBJ2-5, is DTGVSQNPRHKITKRGQNVTFRCDPISEHNRLYWYRQTLGQGPEFLTYFQNEAQLEKSRLLSDRFSAERPKGSFSTLEIQRTEQGDSAMYLCASSPRTVQETQYFGPGTRLLVL.